The source of this T cell receptor (beta chain) is a study of blood T cells in healthy people across ages. Findings and limits, study-wide: Nothing was known about donor CMV status, and this possibly confounded expanded clonotype changes.

Together with a sample-barcoded 5' primer, a J-beta primer mix was included in a second PCR lasting about 7 to 11 cycles. The template-switch adaptor was a 5' adaptor with 12 random nucleotides. It tagged each cDNA molecule. MiXCR was run by TCRdb on the 5' RACE reads, yielding one entry per CDR3 protein. The sample includes fewer than 900,000 distinct CDR3 sequences, approximately 39% seen only once; the top ten take 20%. Each individual donor underwent a draw of about 9.1 milliliters of peripheral blood. Per sample, extraction of total RNA gave at least 5.5 micrograms in every case. About this clonotype itself: Its antigen is undetermined.

V dropped 0 bases and J dropped 4 bases, with 11 bases sitting between them. From germline, CDR1 is LGHDT and CDR2 YNNKEL (reference sequence). This CDR3 has 15 amino acids. The TCR was taken from a woman aged 60-75 years in good health. Sequenced: blood. The V and J genes are TRBV3-1 and TRBJ2-3; unclear D gene. The CDR3 reads CASSQDRSRPDTQYF. The CDR3 DNA reads TGTGCCAGCAGCCAAGATCGCAGCCGACCAGATACGCAGTATTTT.